The source of this T cell receptor beta chain is a study of blood T cell repertoires in COVID-19. The V gene's germline CDR1 is MDHEN and CDR2 SYDVKM. CDR3 length equals 17 residues. The V and J ends lost 7 bases and 0 bases, in that order; junction bases with no gene match: 11. This clone is a singleton in its sample. Categorization into cohorts depended on clinical history that participants reported. For recovered donors of Cohort 3, there were two negative PCRs, clearance, or symptom resolution. The data were produced by immunoSEQ multiplex PCR, yet TCRdb's version contains in-frame clones alone and is incomplete. The table records over 250,000 clones, roughly 86% of them present only once.

Material: PBMCs or T cells enriched from blood (not recorded which). The TCR was taken from a young woman who had recovered from COVID-19. V usage is TRBV28 and J usage is TRBJ2-1; TRBD2 matches 8 bases. CDR3 protein: CASNLPGGSSSYNEQFF. Written as DNA, the CDR3 is TGTGCCAGCAACCTACCGGGGGGGTCCAGCTCCTACAATGAGCAGTTCTTC.